Sequencing of this T cell receptor beta chain was carried out in a study of blood T cell repertoires in COVID-19. Study-wide background: Sample material is recorded as cDNA or gDNA derived from T cells, B-cell-depleted T cells, or PBMCs.

Participants reported their clinical history, and cohort assignment relied on those reports. The CDR3 totals 13 residues. Germline V gene data show CDR1 as SGHTA and CDR2 as FQGTGA. The V end lost 5 bases, the J end lost 6 bases, and 12 bases lay between the germline ends. Original processing notes: Amplification from reference gene primers served as the basis for estimated nucleated cell counts. TCRdb keeps only in-frame clones here, not all; method: immunoSEQ multiplex PCR. D and trimming come from the DNA, and the V and J calls and clone size come from that table. The data show fewer than 300,000 clones, with approximately 88% seen just once and about 1.2% held by the top ten.

This chain links TRBV7-3 with TRBJ2-3; possibly TRBD2 for D (5 bases). Material: PBMCs or T cells enriched from blood (not recorded which). The receptor was isolated from a woman aged 40 to 50 with acute COVID-19. CDR3 residues: CASSPAVADTQYF. CDR3 bases: TGTGCCAGCAGCCCAGCGGTAGCTGATACGCAGTATTTT.